The clone carrying this T cell receptor (beta chain) was counted only a few times. This specimen belongs to a study of blood T cell repertoires in COVID-19. In the original workflow: Nucleated cell counts were estimated from reference gene primer amplification. Clones were read by immunoSEQ multiplex PCR, and TCRdb kept only the in-frame ones, dropping some. D and trimming come from the DNA, and the V and J calls and clone size come from that table. Among fewer than 200,000 clones, 80% to 90% were seen once, and the ten largest hold over 7.5%. The CDR3 has 14 residues. The V and J ends lost 5 bases and 2 bases respectively, with 12 bases between them. Germline CDR1 and CDR2: KGHDR and SFDVKD.

Sequenced input: peripheral blood. This sequence originates from a man aged 50 or older with active or convalescent COVID-19. The chain joins TRBV24-1 to TRBJ2-7, with a tentative D call TRBD2 (6 bases). The CDR3 loop is CATSGGGNPYEQYF. CDR3 in DNA: TGTGCCACCAGTGGGGGCGGGAACCCCTACGAGCAGTACTTC.